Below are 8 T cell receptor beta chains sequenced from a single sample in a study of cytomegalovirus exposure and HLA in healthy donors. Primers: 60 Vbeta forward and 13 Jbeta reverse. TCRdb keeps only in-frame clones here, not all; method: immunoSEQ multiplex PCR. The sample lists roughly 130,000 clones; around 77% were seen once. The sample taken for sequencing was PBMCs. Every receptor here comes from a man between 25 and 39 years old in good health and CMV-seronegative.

The CDR3 DNA sequence: TGCGCCAGCAGCTTAGGGACTAGCGGGAGGAACGAGCAGTACTTC. Protein product: CASSLGTSGRNEQYF. The rearrangement uses TRBV5-1 and TRBJ2-7; 15 bases agree with TRBD2. Per the germline V gene, CDR1 is SGHRS and CDR2 is YFSETQ. J lost 5 bases, V lost 2 bases, and 2 bases had no gene match. CDR3 length: 15 amino acids.

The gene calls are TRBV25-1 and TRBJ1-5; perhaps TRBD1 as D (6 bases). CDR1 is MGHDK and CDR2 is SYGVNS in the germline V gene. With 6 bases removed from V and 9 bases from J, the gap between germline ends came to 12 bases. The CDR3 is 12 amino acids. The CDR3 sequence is CASSRTGRPQHF. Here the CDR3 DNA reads TGTGCCAGCAGCCGTACAGGGCGGCCCCAGCATTTT. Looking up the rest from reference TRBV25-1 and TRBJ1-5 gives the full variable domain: EADIYQTPRYLVIGTGKKITLECSQTMGHDKMYWYQQDPGMELHLIHYSYGVNSTEKGDLSSESTVSRIRTEHFPLTLESARPSHTSQYLCASSRTGRPQHFGDGTRLSIL.

The CDR3 coding sequence is TGCAGCGTGGCAAGACAGGGATCCGACACTGAAGCTTTCTTT. Amino acid sequence: CSVARQGSDTEAFF. V is TRBV29-1 and J is TRBJ1-1; TRBD1 aligns across 7 bases. The CDR3 consists of 14 residues. Germline V gene data show CDR1 as SQVTM and CDR2 as ANQGSEA. V was clipped by 6 bases and J by 3 bases; unmatched bases: 10.

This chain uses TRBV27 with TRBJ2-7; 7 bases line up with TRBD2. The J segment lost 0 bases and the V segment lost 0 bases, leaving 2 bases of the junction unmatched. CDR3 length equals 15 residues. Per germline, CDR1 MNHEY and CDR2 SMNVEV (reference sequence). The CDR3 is CASSLSWEGSYEQYF. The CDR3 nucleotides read TGTGCCAGCAGTTTATCCTGGGAGGGCTCCTACGAGCAGTACTTC.

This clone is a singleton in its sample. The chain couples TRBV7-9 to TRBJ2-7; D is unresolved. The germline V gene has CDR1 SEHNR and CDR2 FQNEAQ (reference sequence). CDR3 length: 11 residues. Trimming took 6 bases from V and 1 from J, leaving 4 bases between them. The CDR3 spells CASSPSYEQYF. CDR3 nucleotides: TGTGCCAGCAGTCCTTCCTACGAGCAGTACTTC.

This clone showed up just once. As DNA, the CDR3 is TGTGCCAGCAGTTCCCCCAGGGGGCGGGAAACCATGAACACTGAAGCTTTCTTT. Its protein is CASSSPRGRETMNTEAFF. The chain uses TRBV28 and TRBJ1-1; 8 bases agree with TRBD1. Trimming removed 4 bases from V and 0 bases from J; junction bases left unmatched: 13. The CDR3 covers 18 residues. In germline, CDR1 is MDHEN, CDR2 SYDVKM.

The CDR3 DNA follows: TGTGCCAGCAGTTTAACGTGGGACAGCAAGATCTATGGCTACACCTTC. Protein product: CASSLTWDSKIYGYTF. The chain uses TRBV27 and TRBJ1-2; 7 bases map to TRBD1. CDR1 is MNHEY, CDR2 SMNVEV, per germline (reference sequence). CDR3 length equals 16 residues. Losses at the gene ends were 2 bases for V and 4 bases for J; bases not matched to a gene: 10.

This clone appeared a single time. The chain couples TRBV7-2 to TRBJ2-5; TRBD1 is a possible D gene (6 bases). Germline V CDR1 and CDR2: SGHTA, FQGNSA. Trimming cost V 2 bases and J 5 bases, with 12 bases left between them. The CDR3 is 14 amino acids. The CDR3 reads CASSLLMGHETQYF. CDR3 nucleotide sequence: TGTGCCAGCAGCTTACTTATGGGACATGAGACCCAGTACTTC. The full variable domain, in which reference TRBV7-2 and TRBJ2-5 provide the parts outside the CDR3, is GAGVSQSPSNKVTEKGKDVELRCDPISGHTALYWYRQSLGQGLEFLIYFQGNSAPDKSGLPSDRFSAERTGGSVSTLTIQRTQQEDSAVYLCASSLLMGHETQYFGPGTRLLVL.